Reported below is one TCR beta chain. This entry comes from a study of PD-L1 blockade in urothelial cancer. Study details: Each participant's history included 0 to 3 prior chemotherapy regimens. Blood-derived samples held a median roughly 150,000 T cells.

Germline CDR1 and CDR2: SEHNR and FQNEAQ (reference sequence). This CDR3 has 16 residues. V lost 7 bases to trimming and J lost 5 bases; unmatched junction nucleotides: 14. The assay was immunoSEQ multiplex PCR, and TCRdb's table has in-frame clones only and misses some. The sample shows about 38,000 clones, around nine tenths of them seen only once. Stated time point: peripheral blood 6 weeks after treatment start. The genes are TRBV7-9 and TRBJ2-3; 8 positions agree with TRBD2. The TCR sequence derives from a man aged 60 to 75 with urothelial cancer. The sequencing here drew on PBMCs, taken around atezolizumab (anti-PD-L1) treatment. The CDR3 here is CASTKGGGGRIDTQYF. The DNA of the CDR3 is TGTGCCAGCACCAAAGGTGGGGGCGGGAGGATAGATACGCAGTATTTT.